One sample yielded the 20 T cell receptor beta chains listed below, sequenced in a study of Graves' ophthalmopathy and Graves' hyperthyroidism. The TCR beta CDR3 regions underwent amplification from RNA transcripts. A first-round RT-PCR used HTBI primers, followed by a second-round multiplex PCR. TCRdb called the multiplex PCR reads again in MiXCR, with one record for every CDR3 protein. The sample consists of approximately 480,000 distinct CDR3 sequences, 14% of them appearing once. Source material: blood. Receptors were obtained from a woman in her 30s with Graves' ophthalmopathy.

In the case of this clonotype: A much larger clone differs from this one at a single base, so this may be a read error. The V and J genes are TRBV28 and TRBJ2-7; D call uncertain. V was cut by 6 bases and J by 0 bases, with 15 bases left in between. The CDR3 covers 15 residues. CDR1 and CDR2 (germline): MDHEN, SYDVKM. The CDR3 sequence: CASSPSAASSYEQYV. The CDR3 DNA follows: TGTGCCAGCAGCCCCTCGGCGGCGAGCTCCTACGAGCAGTACGTC.

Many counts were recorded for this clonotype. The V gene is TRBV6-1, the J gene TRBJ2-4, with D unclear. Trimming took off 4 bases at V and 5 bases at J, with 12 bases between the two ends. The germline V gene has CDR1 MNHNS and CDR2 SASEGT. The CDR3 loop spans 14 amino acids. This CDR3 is CASSGSLPENIQYF. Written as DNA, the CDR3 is TGTGCCAGCAGTGGTTCACTGCCGGAAAACATTCAGTACTTC.

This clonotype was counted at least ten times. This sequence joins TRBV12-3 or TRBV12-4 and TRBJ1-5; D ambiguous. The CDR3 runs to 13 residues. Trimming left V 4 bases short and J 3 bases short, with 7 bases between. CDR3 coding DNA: TGTGCCAGCAGTTCCACCGCCAATCAGCCCCAGCATTTT. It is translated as CASSSTANQPQHF.

CDR3 protein: CAWSERLGRNTEAFF. DNA of the CDR3: TGTGCCTGGAGTGAGCGCTTGGGGAGGAACACTGAAGCTTTCTTT. The chain couples TRBV30 to TRBJ1-1; D is unresolved. The CDR3 has 15 amino acids. Trimming removed 1 base from V and 1 base from J, with 13 bases in between. CDR1 and CDR2 from the germline V gene are GTSNPN and SVGIG (reference sequence).

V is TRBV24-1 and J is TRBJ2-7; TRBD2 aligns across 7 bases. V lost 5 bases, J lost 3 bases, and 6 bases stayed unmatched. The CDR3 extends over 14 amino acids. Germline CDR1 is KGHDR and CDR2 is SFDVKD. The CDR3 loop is CATSGGGLIYEQYF. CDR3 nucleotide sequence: TGTGCCACCAGTGGGGGGGGTTTGATCTACGAGCAGTACTTC.

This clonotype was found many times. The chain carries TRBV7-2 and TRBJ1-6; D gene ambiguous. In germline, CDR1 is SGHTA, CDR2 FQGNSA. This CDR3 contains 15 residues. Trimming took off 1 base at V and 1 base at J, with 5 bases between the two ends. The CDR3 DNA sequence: TGTGCCAGCAGCTTAGGCAGTTCCTATAATTCACCCCTCCACTTT. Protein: CASSLGSSYNSPLHF.

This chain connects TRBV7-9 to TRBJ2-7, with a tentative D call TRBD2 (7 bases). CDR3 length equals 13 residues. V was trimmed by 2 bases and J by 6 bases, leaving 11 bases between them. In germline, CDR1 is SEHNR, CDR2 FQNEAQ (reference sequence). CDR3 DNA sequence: TGTGCCAGCAGCTTATCGAGGGGGGGCGAGCAGTACTTC. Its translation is CASSLSRGGEQYF.

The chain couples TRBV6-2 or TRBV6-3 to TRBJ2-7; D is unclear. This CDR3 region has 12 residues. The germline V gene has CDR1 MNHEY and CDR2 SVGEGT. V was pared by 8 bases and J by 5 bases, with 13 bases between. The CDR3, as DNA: TGTGCCAGCGGGTGGGGTTTCAACGAGCAGTACTTC. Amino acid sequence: CASGWGFNEQYF.

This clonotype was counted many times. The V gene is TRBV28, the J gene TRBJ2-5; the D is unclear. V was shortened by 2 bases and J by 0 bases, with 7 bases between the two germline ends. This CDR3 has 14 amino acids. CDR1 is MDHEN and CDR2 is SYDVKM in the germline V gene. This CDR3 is CASSLGSHQETQYF. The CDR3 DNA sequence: TGTGCCAGCAGTTTAGGCAGCCACCAAGAGACCCAGTACTTC.

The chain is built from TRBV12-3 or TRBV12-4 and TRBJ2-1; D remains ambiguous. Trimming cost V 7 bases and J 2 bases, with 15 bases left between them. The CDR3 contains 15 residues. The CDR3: CASTPSVTAYNEQFF. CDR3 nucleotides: TGTGCCAGCACACCCTCAGTGACCGCCTACAATGAGCAGTTCTTC.

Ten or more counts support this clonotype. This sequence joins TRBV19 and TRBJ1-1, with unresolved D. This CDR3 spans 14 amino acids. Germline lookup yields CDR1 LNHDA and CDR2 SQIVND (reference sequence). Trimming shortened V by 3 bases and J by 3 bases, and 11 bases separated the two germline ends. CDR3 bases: TGTGCCAGTAGTATGTTAGGGCGGGACACTGAAGCTTTCTTT. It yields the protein CASSMLGRDTEAFF.

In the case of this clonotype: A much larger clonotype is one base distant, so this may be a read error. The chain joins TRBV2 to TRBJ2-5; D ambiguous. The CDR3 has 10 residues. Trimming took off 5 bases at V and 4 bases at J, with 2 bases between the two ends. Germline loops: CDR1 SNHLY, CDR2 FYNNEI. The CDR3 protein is CASSTETQYF. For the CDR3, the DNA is TGTGCCAGCAGTACAGAGACCCAGTACTTC.

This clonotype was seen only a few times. The CDR3 bases are TGTGCCAGCACCTCGGGGTCCTATAATTCACCCCTCCACTTT. This encodes CASTSGSYNSPLHF. The rearrangement joins TRBV12-3 or TRBV12-4 to TRBJ1-6, with D unclear. CDR3 length equals 14 residues. The germline V and J ends were trimmed by 7 bases and 1 base, with 8 bases remaining between them.

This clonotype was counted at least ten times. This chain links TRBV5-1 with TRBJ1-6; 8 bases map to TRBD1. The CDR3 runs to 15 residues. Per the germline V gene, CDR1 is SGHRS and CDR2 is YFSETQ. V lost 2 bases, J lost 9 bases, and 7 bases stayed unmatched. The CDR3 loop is CASSLGQGVSSPLHF. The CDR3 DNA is TGCGCCAGCAGCTTAGGACAGGGAGTGAGTTCACCCCTCCACTTT.

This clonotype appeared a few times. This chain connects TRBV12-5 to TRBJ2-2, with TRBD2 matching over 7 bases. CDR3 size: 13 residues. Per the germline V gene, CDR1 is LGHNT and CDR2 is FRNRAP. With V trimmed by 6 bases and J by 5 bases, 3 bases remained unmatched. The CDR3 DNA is TGTGCTAGTGGCCCCGGGGGGACCGGGGAGCTGTTTTTT. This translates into CASGPGGTGELFF.

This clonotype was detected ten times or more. The CDR3 DNA follows: TGTGCCAGCAGTTTGACCCCAGGATACAATCAGCCCCAGCATTTT. This encodes CASSLTPGYNQPQHF. The chain employs TRBV12-3 or TRBV12-4 and TRBJ1-5; D unclear. Trimming shortened V by 3 bases and J by 3 bases, and 12 bases separated the two germline ends. This CDR3 region has 15 residues.

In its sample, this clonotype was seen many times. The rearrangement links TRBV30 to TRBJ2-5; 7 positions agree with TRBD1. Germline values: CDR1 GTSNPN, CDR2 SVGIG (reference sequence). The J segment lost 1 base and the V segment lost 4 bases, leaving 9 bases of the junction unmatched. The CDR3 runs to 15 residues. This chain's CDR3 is CAWNQGDLTQETQYF. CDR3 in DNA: TGTGCCTGGAATCAGGGGGATTTAACCCAAGAGACCCAGTACTTC.

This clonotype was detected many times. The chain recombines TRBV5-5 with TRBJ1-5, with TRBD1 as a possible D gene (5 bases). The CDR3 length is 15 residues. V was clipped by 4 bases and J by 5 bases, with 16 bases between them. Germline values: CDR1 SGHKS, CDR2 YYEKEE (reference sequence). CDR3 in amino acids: CASSAGDVGDQPQHF. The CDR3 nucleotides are TGTGCCAGCAGCGCCGGGGACGTTGGGGATCAGCCCCAGCATTTT. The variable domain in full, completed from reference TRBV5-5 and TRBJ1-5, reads DAGVTQSPTHLIKTRGQQVTLRCSPISGHKSVSWYQQVLGQGPQFIFQYYEKEERGRGNFPDRFSARQFPNYSSELNVNALLLGDSALYLCASSAGDVGDQPQHFGDGTRLSIL.

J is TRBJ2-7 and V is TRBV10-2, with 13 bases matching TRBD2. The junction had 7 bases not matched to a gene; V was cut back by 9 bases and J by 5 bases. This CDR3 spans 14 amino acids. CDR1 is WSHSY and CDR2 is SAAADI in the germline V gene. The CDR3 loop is CASTSGGERNEQYF. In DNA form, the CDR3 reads TGCGCCAGTACTAGCGGGGGGGAACGGAACGAGCAGTACTTC.

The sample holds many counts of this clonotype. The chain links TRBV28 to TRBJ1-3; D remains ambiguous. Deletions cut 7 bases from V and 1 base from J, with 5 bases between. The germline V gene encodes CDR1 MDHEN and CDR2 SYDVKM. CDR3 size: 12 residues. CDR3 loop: CASKVSGNTIYF. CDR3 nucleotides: TGTGCCAGCAAGGTATCTGGAAACACCATATATTTT. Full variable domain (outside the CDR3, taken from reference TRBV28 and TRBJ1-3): DVKVTQSSRYLVKRTGEKVFLECVQDMDHENMFWYRQDPGLGLRLIYFSYDVKMKEKGDIPEGYSVSREKKERFSLILESASTNQTSMYLCASKVSGNTIYFGEGSWLTVV.